These T cell receptor beta chains were read from a single sample in a study of blood T cell repertoires in COVID-19. The assay was immunoSEQ multiplex PCR, and TCRdb's table has in-frame clones only and misses some. The profile covers some 140,000 clones, with roughly 90% appearing a single time and more than 2% taken by the ten largest. The sequencing sample was made of peripheral blood. The origin of the receptors is a man aged 70-80 years with active COVID-19. Both conserved end residues are part of each CDR3. Each record gives: CDR3 length, clone size, V gene, D gene, J gene, CDR3 DNA, CDR3 protein. D genes are given only for firm matches. Not all rows give a size; the values are once, few, many and, for expanded clones, a class.

19	.	TRBV5-4	TRBD2	TRBJ2-2	TGTGCCAGCAGCGGCTGGGGACTAGCGGGAGTGGCGAACACCGGGGAGCTGTTTTTT	CASSGWGLAGVANTGELFF
16	.	TRBV28	TRBD2	TRBJ2-3	TGTGCCAGTTCCGCCATCGGGACTAGCGACACAGATACGCAGTATTTT	CASSAIGTSDTDTQYF
15	.	TRBV9	TRBD1	TRBJ1-4	TGTGCCAGCAGCCCAGGGACAGGGAATAATGAAAAACTGTTTTTT	CASSPGTGNNEKLFF
18	few	TRBV2	TRBD1	TRBJ1-5	TGTGCCAGTTCCCTCCGGGACAGGGGGCTCAGAAGCAATCAGCCCCAGCATTTT	CASSLRDRGLRSNQPQHF
11	.	TRBV19	.	TRBJ2-1	TGTGCCAGTAGTATCAACAATGAGCAGTTCTTC	CASSINNEQFF
12	.	TRBV12-3/TRBV12-4	.	TRBJ2-5	TGTGCCACCTCGACAGATCAAGAGACCCAGTACTTC	CATSTDQETQYF
14	.	TRBV6-5	.	TRBJ1-1	TGTGCCAGCAGTTACCGGGGTCTGAACACTGAAGCTTTCTTT	CASSYRGLNTEAFF
15	.	TRBV19	.	TRBJ2-1	TGTGCCAGTAGTGCTGACAGTGGCGCCTACAATGAGCAGTTCTTC	CASSADSGAYNEQFF
16	.	TRBV7-2	TRBD1	TRBJ1-4	TGTGCCAGCAGCATTGACAGGGGGCACGGGAGGGAAAAACTGTTTTTT	CASSIDRGHGREKLFF
13	.	TRBV12-3/TRBV12-4	.	TRBJ2-7	TGTGCCAGCAGTTTCTACGGCTCCTACGAGCAGTACTTC	CASSFYGSYEQYF
15	.	TRBV18	.	TRBJ1-4	TGTGCCAGCTCACAGGACACTGCAACTAATGAAAAACTGTTTTTT	CASSQDTATNEKLFF
14	.	TRBV3-1/TRBV3-2	.	TRBJ1-3	TGTGCCAGCAGCCGGGCCAGCTCTGGAAACACCATATATTTT	CASSRASSGNTIYF
16	.	TRBV4-1	TRBD2	TRBJ2-1	TGCGCCAGCAGTCAACTGGGACTAGCGGGCTACAATGAGCAGTTCTTC	CASSQLGLAGYNEQFF
15	.	TRBV28	TRBD2	TRBJ2-7	TGTGCCAGCAGTACCCCGGGGGGAAGCTTTTACGAGCAGTACTTC	CASSTPGGSFYEQYF
11	.	TRBV30	.	TRBJ2-7	TGTGCCTGGAGAAGGGGGTACGAGCAGTACTTC	CAWRRGYEQYF
14	.	TRBV5-1	TRBD1	TRBJ2-4	TGCGCCAGCAGCTTTCCCGACAGGGACGGTATTCAGTACTTC	CASSFPDRDGIQYF
15	.	TRBV4-1	.	TRBJ2-2	TGCGCCAGCAGCCAAGAACCCGGAGGGACCGGGGAGCTGTTTTTT	CASSQEPGGTGELFF
14	.	TRBV19	TRBD1	TRBJ1-1	TGTGCCTCAAAGGACAGGGAAAGGGTCACTGAAGCTTTCTTT	CASKDRERVTEAFF
16	.	TRBV6-1	.	TRBJ1-1	TGTGCCAGCAGTGAAAAGGTGGCGGAAACTGACACTGAAGCTTTCTTT	CASSEKVAETDTEAFF
12	.	TRBV24-1	.	TRBJ2-1	TGTGCCACCAGTGATTTGCAGTATGAGCAGTTCTTC	CATSDLQYEQFF
13	.	TRBV29-1	.	TRBJ1-2	TGCAGCGTTGAAGGCGGCAACTCCTATGGCTACACCTTC	CSVEGGNSYGYTF
16	.	TRBV27	TRBD1	TRBJ2-1	TGTGCCAGCAGTTTCCTGGCAGGGGGACCACTGGATGAGCAGTTCTTC	CASSFLAGGPLDEQFF
13	.	TRBV29-1	TRBD2	TRBJ2-5	TGCAGCGCGGAAAGCGGGGGGCAAGAGACCCAGTACTTC	CSAESGGQETQYF
13	.	TRBV7-2	.	TRBJ2-7	TGTGCCAGCAGCCCACGAGCTAGCTACGAGCAGTACTTC	CASSPRASYEQYF
15	.	TRBV7-9	.	TRBJ1-2	TGTGCCATCCAGGGGAGGGGAGAAAAGAACTATGGCTACACCTTC	CAIQGRGEKNYGYTF
13	.	TRBV30	.	TRBJ1-2	TGTGCCTGGAGTGTACGGTCAGGGGATGGCTACACCTTC	CAWSVRSGDGYTF
13	.	TRBV11-1	.	TRBJ2-5	TGTGCCAGCAGCCCCCACAGGGAAGAGACCCAGTACTTC	CASSPHREETQYF
16	few	TRBV6-6	.	TRBJ2-1	TGTGCCAGCAGATTGGGGGGATCAGCGGTAACCAATGAGCAGTTCTTC	CASRLGGSAVTNEQFF
19	.	TRBV7-9	.	TRBJ2-6	TGTGCCAGCAGCTTAGTGGGCACAGGCCTCTTCTCTGGGGCCAACGTCCTGACTTTC	CASSLVGTGLFSGANVLTF
15	.	TRBV5-6	.	TRBJ1-1	TGTGCCAGCAGCTTGGTTCAGGGCCCTATCACTGAAGCTTTCTTT	CASSLVQGPITEAFF
15	.	TRBV5-6	TRBD2	TRBJ2-3	TGTGCCAGCAGCCGTAGCGGGAGGGCCGTAGATACGCAGTATTTT	CASSRSGRAVDTQYF
15	.	TRBV19	TRBD2	TRBJ2-7	TGTGCCAGTAAGCGGTCTAGCGGGTTATCCTACGAGCAGTACTTC	CASKRSSGLSYEQYF
12	.	TRBV20-1	.	TRBJ1-2	TGCAGTGCTAGTCCCCGAGGCTATGGCTACACCTTC	CSASPRGYGYTF
14	.	TRBV9	TRBD1	TRBJ1-1	TGTGCCAGCAGCGTAGGGACAGGGCCCACTGAAGCTTTCTTT	CASSVGTGPTEAFF
15	.	TRBV4-3	TRBD2	TRBJ2-7	TGCGCCAGCAGCCAAGGGCCGGGAGGGGGAAACGAGCAGTACTTC	CASSQGPGGGNEQYF
15	few	TRBV5-8	TRBD1	TRBJ2-7	TGTGCCAGCAGAATTCCGGGACAGGGGTCCTACGAGCAGTACTTC	CASRIPGQGSYEQYF
14	.	TRBV19	TRBD1	TRBJ2-7	TGTGCCAGTAGTATTGGACAGGGATCGAGCGAGCAGTACTTC	CASSIGQGSSEQYF
13	.	TRBV28	TRBD2	TRBJ2-3	TGTGCCAGCAGTGGGGGGGGCACAGATACGCAGTATTTT	CASSGGGTDTQYF
14	.	TRBV5-1	.	TRBJ2-3	TGCGCCAGCAGCCCCCGGACAGACACAGATACGCAGTATTTT	CASSPRTDTDTQYF
15	.	TRBV28	TRBD2	TRBJ2-7	TGTGCCAGCAGGGGGGGGACTAGCGGCTCCTACGAGCAGTACTTC	CASRGGTSGSYEQYF
14	.	TRBV24-1	TRBD2	TRBJ2-7	TGTGCCACCTCGACTAGCGGGAGCTCCTACGAGCAGTACTTC	CATSTSGSSYEQYF
16	.	TRBV5-5	TRBD2	TRBJ2-7	TGTGCCAGCAGCTTGGGGCTAGCGGGACCCTACTACGAGCAGTACTTC	CASSLGLAGPYYEQYF
17	.	TRBV21-1	.	TRBJ1-5	TGTGCCAGCAGCAAAGTGGGACAGAAGGGGACCAATCAGCCCCAGCATTTT	CASSKVGQKGTNQPQHF
14	.	TRBV28	.	TRBJ2-3	TGTGCCAGCAGACCCCGGGGGAGTACAGATACGCAGTATTTT	CASRPRGSTDTQYF
14	.	TRBV5-1	TRBD1	TRBJ1-5	TGCGCCAGTCAATTGACAGGGCCGAATCAGCCCCAGCATTTT	CASQLTGPNQPQHF
13	.	TRBV6-5	.	TRBJ2-1	TGTGCCAGCCGCCTGACTAGGGACAATGAGCAGTTCTTC	CASRLTRDNEQFF
13	.	TRBV3-1/TRBV3-2	.	TRBJ1-4	TGTGCCAGCAGCCCACGGACATCTGAAAAACTGTTTTTT	CASSPRTSEKLFF
13	.	TRBV6-5	TRBD1	TRBJ2-4	TGTGCCAGCAGTCGACAGGGATCAAACATTCAGTACTTC	CASSRQGSNIQYF
16	.	TRBV6-1	.	TRBJ2-7	TGTGCCAGCAGTGCTGGACTCATCTTACCCTCCTACGAGCAGTACTTC	CASSAGLILPSYEQYF